The clone carrying this T cell receptor (beta chain) is medium-sized. The entry originates in a study of spatial heterogeneity in lung cancer. As to time point: sample taken at primary tumor resection. Tumor, nontumor lung or frozen PBMC supplied whole RNA, sequenced without sorting. Samples came from 72 TRACERx patients with untreated early-stage lung cancer. Every TCR cDNA molecule bore its own unique molecular identifier. In TCRdb, the 5' RACE reads were re-called with MiXCR into one record per CDR3 protein. This table holds roughly 1,200 distinct CDR3 sequences, about 6% found once. The V and J ends lost 5 bases and 5 bases respectively, with 12 bases between them. The CDR3 is made up of 12 amino acids. Germline V gene data show CDR1 as DFQATT and CDR2 as SNEGSKA (reference sequence).

The source is a male donor with early-stage non-small cell lung cancer. The sequences come from normal lung tissue next to the tumor, collected at surgery. The chain recombines TRBV20-1 with TRBJ2-5; no reliable D call. In DNA, the CDR3 is TGCAGTGCTCCCCGGACCGGGGAGACCCAGTACTTC. It is translated as CSAPRTGETQYF.